One sample yielded the 22 T cell receptor beta chains listed below, sequenced in a study of shared clonotypes between healthy human individuals. The data were produced by immunoSEQ multiplex PCR, yet TCRdb's version contains in-frame clones alone and is incomplete. The sample yields 950,000 to 1,100,000 clones, 75% to 80% seen once. The sample consisted of memory CD4+ T cells from PBMCs. Stated subset: CD45RA-negative fraction. All receptors come from a man between 18 and 35 years old in good health. Some clones in this sample may be carry-over from other donors' samples.

This sequence joins TRBV7-9 and TRBJ1-1; D possibly corresponds to TRBD1 (5 bases). Germline CDR1 is SEHNR and CDR2 is FQNEAQ (reference sequence). This CDR3 contains 16 residues. The V and J ends lost 2 bases and 4 bases respectively, with 17 bases between them. CDR3 nucleotides: TGTGCCAGCAGCTTATTCAGGACCCCGGGGGGCACTGAAGCTTTCTTT. Its protein product is CASSLFRTPGGTEAFF.

The rearrangement uses TRBV6-4 and TRBJ1-1, with D perhaps matching TRBD1 (6 bases). Per germline, CDR1 MRHNA and CDR2 SNTAGT. The CDR3 totals 13 residues. The germline V and J ends were trimmed by 4 bases and 4 bases, with 10 bases remaining between them. The CDR3 region is CASSGRGGTEAFF. CDR3 nucleotide sequence: TGTGCCAGCAGTGGCAGGGGAGGCACTGAAGCTTTCTTT.

V gene TRBV9 combines with J gene TRBJ2-3, with D possibly matching TRBD2 (5 bases). Germline V CDR1 and CDR2: SGDLS, YYNGEE. V was cut by 4 bases and J by 5 bases, with 8 bases left in between. The CDR3 totals 12 residues. This chain's CDR3 is CASSRDGDTQYF. CDR3 coding DNA: TGTGCCAGCAGCCGGGATGGAGATACGCAGTATTTT. The full variable domain, with the rest looked up from reference TRBV9 and TRBJ2-3, is DSGVTQTPKHLITATGQRVTLRCSPRSGDLSVYWYQQSLDQGLQFLIQYYNGEERAKGNILERFSAQQFPDLHSELNLSSLELGDSALYFCASSRDGDTQYFGPGTRLTVL.

The chain employs TRBV28 and TRBJ2-7; 8 positions match TRBD1. CDR1 is MDHEN and CDR2 is SYDVKM in the germline V gene. CDR3 length: 15 residues. J was trimmed by 3 bases and V by 6 bases; bases with no gene match: 10. CDR3 nucleotide sequence: TGTGCCAGCAGGCCCCGGGACAGGTCGTTCTACGAGCAGTACTTC. It encodes CASRPRDRSFYEQYF.

The gene calls are TRBV19 and TRBJ1-1; D is perhaps TRBD1 (6 bases). The CDR3 totals 15 residues. CDR1 is LNHDA, CDR2 SQIVND, per germline (reference sequence). With 7 bases removed from V and 8 bases from J, the gap between germline ends came to 23 bases. CDR3 nucleotides: TGTGCCAGTAAACGGGACACCGGGTTTCTTTCAGAAGCTTTCTTT. It translates to CASKRDTGFLSEAFF.

V is TRBV5-1 and J is TRBJ1-6; 7 bases line up with TRBD1. The germline gives CDR1 SGHRS, CDR2 YFSETQ. There are 15 residues in the CDR3. V lost 0 bases, J lost 8 bases, and 5 bases stayed unmatched. The chain's CDR3 is CASSLDRGRYSPLHF. In nucleotides, the CDR3 is TGCGCCAGCAGCTTGGACAGGGGCCGGTATTCACCCCTCCACTTT. The whole variable domain, filled in from reference TRBV5-1 and TRBJ1-6, reads KAGVTQTPRYLIKTRGQQVTLSCSPISGHRSVSWYQQTPGQGLQFLFEYFSETQRNKGNFPGRFSGRQFSNSRSEMNVSTLELGDSALYLCASSLDRGRYSPLHFGNGTRLTVT.

The chain uses TRBV28 and TRBJ1-2; D unclear. Germline assignment: CDR1 MDHEN and CDR2 SYDVKM. V lost 6 bases, J lost 8 bases, and 13 bases lay in between. The CDR3 covers 12 residues. The DNA for the CDR3 is TGTGCCAGCAGGAACCCAGGTCGAGGCTACACCTTC. It encodes CASRNPGRGYTF.

The gene calls are TRBV18 and TRBJ2-1, with unresolved D. Germline CDR1 reads KGHSH; CDR2 reads LQKENI. The CDR3 has 16 residues. V dropped 6 bases and J dropped 6 bases, with 21 bases sitting between them. The CDR3 loop is CASSLSRWGLSNEQFF. Written as DNA, the CDR3 is TGTGCCAGCTCCCTAAGTCGCTGGGGTTTAAGCAATGAGCAGTTCTTC.

The chain employs TRBV7-9 and TRBJ2-7, with 7 bases lining up with TRBD1. The germline V gene encodes CDR1 SEHNR and CDR2 FQNEAQ (reference sequence). V dropped 8 bases and J dropped 13; count of bases not matched to a gene: 14. CDR3 size: 12 residues. CDR3: CASGPGDSLQYF. In DNA, the CDR3 is TGTGCCAGCGGCCCCGGGGACAGCCTGCAATACTTC.

Ten or more counts support this clone. This sample includes further DNA sequences coding for the same CDR3. The rearrangement links TRBV2 to TRBJ2-7; D perhaps matches TRBD1 (5 bases). Per germline, CDR1 SNHLY and CDR2 FYNNEI. V lost 8 bases and J 6 bases, leaving 14 bases between the germline ends. This CDR3 has 12 amino acids. The CDR3 region has the DNA TGTGCCAGCGGGCAGGGTGTAGGCGAGCAGTACTTC. It encodes CASGQGVGEQYF.

This rearrangement joins TRBV27 to TRBJ1-5, with TRBD1 as a possible D gene (6 bases). This CDR3 has 15 residues. CDR1 is MNHEY, CDR2 SMNVEV, per germline (reference sequence). V shed 3 bases and J shed 0 bases, with 9 bases lying between them. This chain's CDR3 is CASSFIGGSNQPQHF. CDR3 DNA: TGTGCCAGCAGTTTTATAGGGGGTAGCAATCAGCCCCAGCATTTT.

This chain links TRBV6-5 with TRBJ2-7, with D perhaps TRBD1 (6 bases). V dropped 3 bases and J dropped 6 bases, with 18 bases sitting between them. Germline V gives CDR1 MNHEY, CDR2 SVGAGI. This CDR3 is 15 amino acids long. CDR3 DNA: TGTGCCAGCAGTTATATAGGGGGTGGAATAGCCGAGCAGTACTTC. Protein: CASSYIGGGIAEQYF.

The rearrangement uses TRBV10-2 and TRBJ2-3, with TRBD2 matching 7 bases. Germline assignment: CDR1 WSHSY and CDR2 SAAADI. The ends lost 9 bases at V and 3 bases at J; junction bases unmatched: 9. This CDR3 is 14 amino acids long. This CDR3 reads CASRGVATTDTQYF. The CDR3 DNA sequence: TGCGCCAGTCGGGGGGTAGCGACTACAGATACGCAGTATTTT.

A word on this clone: A much larger clone lies a single base off, so this may be a read error. The chain is built from TRBV11-1 and TRBJ1-1; unclear D gene. The CDR3 totals 13 residues. Germline V gene data show CDR1 as SGHAT and CDR2 as FQDESV (reference sequence). V was cut by 5 bases and J by 1 base, with 8 bases left in between. The CDR3 loop reads CASSPQRNTEAFF. The CDR3, as DNA: TGTGCCAGCAGCCCACAGCGGAACACTGAAGCTTTCTTT.

This sequence joins TRBV7-3 and TRBJ2-1, with D perhaps given as TRBD1 or TRBD2 (5 bases each). V lost 5 bases, J lost 9 bases, and 14 bases lay in between. Germline V gene lookup returns CDR1 SGHTA and CDR2 FQGTGA. There are 13 residues in the CDR3. CDR3 region: CASSPPGQGEQFF. Here the CDR3 DNA reads TGTGCCAGCAGCCCTCCGGGGCAGGGTGAGCAGTTCTTC.

The V call is TRBV2, the J call TRBJ2-4; the match to TRBD1 covers 7 bases. J gave up 4 bases and V 8 bases, and 8 bases lay outside the gene matches. Germline V gene sequence: CDR1 SNHLY, CDR2 FYNNEI. CDR3 size: 14 residues. CDR3: CASSRDRAKNIQYF. In nucleotides, the CDR3 is TGTGCCAGCTCCCGTGACAGGGCGAAAAACATTCAGTACTTC.

The chain uses TRBV7-9 and TRBJ2-2; D gene uncertain. CDR3 length: 15 amino acids. From germline, CDR1 is SEHNR and CDR2 FQNEAQ (reference sequence). With 3 bases removed from V and 0 bases from J, the gap between germline ends came to 8 bases. CDR3 region: CASSFGSANTGELFF. As DNA, the CDR3 is TGTGCCAGCAGCTTTGGCAGCGCGAACACCGGGGAGCTGTTTTTT.

In this sample, this clone turned up a few times. The CDR3 is CASSSEIAGGGYNEQFF. CDR3 coding DNA: TGTGCCAGCAGCTCAGAAATAGCGGGAGGGGGGTACAATGAGCAGTTCTTC. This chain uses TRBV7-6 with TRBJ2-1; 11 bases match TRBD2. This CDR3 is built from 17 residues. Germline lookup yields CDR1 SGHVS and CDR2 FNYEAQ. Trimming removed 4 bases from V and 4 bases from J; junction bases left unmatched: 9.

The chain employs TRBV5-4 and TRBJ2-7; 7 nucleotides align to TRBD1. The CDR3 extends over 14 amino acids. With V trimmed by 1 base and J by 0 bases, 1 base remained unmatched. CDR1 is SGHNT, CDR2 YYREEE, per germline (reference sequence). CDR3 amino acids: CASSLRDSSYEQYF. CDR3 DNA sequence: TGTGCCAGCAGCTTGAGGGACAGCTCCTACGAGCAGTACTTC.

V usage is TRBV7-2 and J usage is TRBJ1-1, with D unclear. This CDR3 comprises 16 residues. V shed 1 base and J shed 0 bases, with 12 bases lying between them. Germline assignment: CDR1 SGHTA and CDR2 FQGNSA. The CDR3 loop reads CASSLGQAGMNTEAFF. CDR3 DNA: TGTGCCAGCAGCTTAGGCCAGGCCGGAATGAACACTGAAGCTTTCTTT.

V and J are TRBV10-3 and TRBJ1-2; D remains unclear. Germline CDR1 reads ENHRY; CDR2 reads SYGVKD. The CDR3 has 12 amino acids. V lost 2 bases to trimming and J lost 2 bases, with 3 bases between them. CDR3 nucleotides: TGTGCCATCAGTGAGGGGAACTATGGCTACACCTTC. Residues: CAISEGNYGYTF.

The V call is TRBV7-6, the J call TRBJ1-4, with D perhaps TRBD1 (6 bases). V dropped 5 bases and J dropped 5 bases, with 18 bases sitting between them. Germline loops: CDR1 SGHVS, CDR2 FNYEAQ. The length of the CDR3 is 16 residues. As DNA, the CDR3 is TGTGCCAGCAGCCTGCAGGCTATGCAGGGGAATGAAAAACTGTTTTTT. Protein: CASSLQAMQGNEKLFF. Together with reference TRBV7-6 and TRBJ1-4, the CDR3 gives the full variable domain: GAGVSQSPRYKVTKRGQDVALRCDPISGHVSLYWYRQALGQGPEFLTYFNYEAQQDKSGLPNDRFSAERPEGSISTLTIQRTEQRDSAMYRCASSLQAMQGNEKLFFGSGTQLSVL.